The 18 T cell receptor beta chains below all came from one sample that was sequenced in a study of T cell responses to AZD1222 COVID-19 vaccine. Using immunoSEQ multiplex PCR, the repertoire was profiled, and TCRdb retains in-frame clones only, with some absent. Of roughly 190,000 clones in the sample, roughly 90% are singletons; the top ten hold roughly 3.5%. The material sequenced was peripheral blood, taken 28 days after the second AZD1222 dose. The source is an adult who received the AZD1222 COVID-19 vaccine.

V is TRBV5-1 and J is TRBJ1-1; weak D call: TRBD1 (6 bases). V dropped 3 bases and J dropped 0 bases, with 12 bases sitting between them. The germline V gene encodes CDR1 SGHRS and CDR2 YFSETQ. The CDR3 contains 15 residues. In DNA form, the CDR3 reads TGCGCCAGCAGCTGGGGGGGGCCGATGAACACTGAAGCTTTCTTT. It encodes CASSWGGPMNTEAFF.

The CDR3 DNA reads as TGCGCCAGCAGCTTTTCGGGGGACACTGAAGCTTTCTTT. It specifies CASSFSGDTEAFF. The genes are TRBV5-1 and TRBJ1-1, with D possibly TRBD1 on 5 matching bases. CDR1 and CDR2 from the germline V gene are SGHRS and YFSETQ. The CDR3 is 13 residues long. Deletions cut 2 bases from V and 3 bases from J, with 8 bases between.

The chain combines TRBV4-2 with TRBJ1-4; the D is unclear. CDR3 length equals 16 residues. From germline, CDR1 is LGHNA and CDR2 YNFKEQ. Trimming took 4 bases from V and 1 from J, leaving 13 bases between them. CDR3 bases: TGTGCCAGCAGCCGGACCTGGACGGGAACTAATGAAAAACTGTTTTTT. Amino acids: CASSRTWTGTNEKLFF.

The table lists this clone with a count of one. V gene TRBV7-9 combines with J gene TRBJ2-7, with 9 bases matching TRBD1. The length of the CDR3 is 14 residues. J was trimmed by 1 base and V by 5 bases; bases with no gene match: 3. Germline assignment: CDR1 SEHNR and CDR2 FQNEAQ (reference sequence). The CDR3 bases are TGTGCCAGCAGCCCGGACAGGGGATCCTACGAGCAGTACTTC. It codes for CASSPDRGSYEQYF.

This rearrangement joins TRBV4-1 to TRBJ2-1; D possibly corresponds to TRBD1 (5 bases). CDR3 length: 14 amino acids. Germline CDR1 is MGHRA and CDR2 is YSYEKL. Trimming took off 2 bases at V and 9 bases at J, with 14 bases between the two ends. The DNA of the CDR3 is TGCGCCAGCAGCCAACCAACCCAGGGCGGTGAGCAGTTCTTC. Its protein product is CASSQPTQGGEQFF.

This clone was observed a single time. The rearrangement links TRBV15 to TRBJ2-7; perhaps TRBD1 as D (6 bases). V dropped 1 base and J dropped 1 base, with 11 bases sitting between them. Germline V lookup: CDR1 LNHNV, CDR2 YYDKDF (reference sequence). The CDR3 extends over 15 amino acids. The CDR3 nucleotides are TGTGCCACCAGCAGAGGACAGGTAGAGTCCTACGAGCAGTACTTC. Residues: CATSRGQVESYEQYF.

This chain uses TRBV4-1 with TRBJ1-5; D might be TRBD1 (6 bases). Germline V gene lookup returns CDR1 MGHRA and CDR2 YSYEKL. The CDR3 is made up of 16 amino acids. Trimming took 1 base from V and 5 from J, leaving 15 bases between them. For the CDR3, the DNA is TGCGCCAGCAGCCAAGGTGACAGGCGGACCGATCAGCCCCAGCATTTT. This codes for CASSQGDRRTDQPQHF.

CDR3 bases: TGTGCCAGCAGCTCGGGACTAGCGGGAGGGCCAGAGACCCAGTACTTC. It translates to CASSSGLAGGPETQYF. The V call is TRBV7-9, the J call TRBJ2-5; 16 nucleotides match TRBD2. The germline gives CDR1 SEHNR, CDR2 FQNEAQ (reference sequence). V dropped 4 bases and J dropped 4; count of bases not matched to a gene: 3. CDR3 size: 16 residues.

This chain joins TRBV10-2 and TRBJ2-1; D is perhaps TRBD2 (6 bases). Trimming took off 6 bases at V and 8 bases at J, with 20 bases between the two ends. This CDR3 region has 15 residues. Germline CDR1 reads WSHSY; CDR2 reads SAAADI. The CDR3 loop reads CASRSGTLRSDEQFF. The CDR3 nucleotides read TGCGCCAGCAGATCCGGGACTTTGAGGAGTGATGAGCAGTTCTTC.

The CDR3 protein is CASSPGTGGSQPQHF. CDR3 coding DNA: TGTGCCAGCTCCCCCGGGACAGGGGGAAGCCAGCCCCAGCATTTT. The chain carries TRBV18 and TRBJ1-5; TRBD1 aligns across 11 bases. V trimming: 6 bases; J trimming: 7 bases; junction bases outside the gene matches: 8. This CDR3 has 15 amino acids. Per germline, CDR1 KGHSH and CDR2 LQKENI.

The V gene is TRBV5-1, the J gene TRBJ2-5, with D hard to call. The length of the CDR3 is 14 residues. The germline gives CDR1 SGHRS, CDR2 YFSETQ. Trimming removed 4 bases from V and 1 base from J, with 11 bases in between. The CDR3 protein is CASSMDGSQETQYF. Written as DNA, the CDR3 is TGCGCCAGCAGCATGGACGGTAGCCAAGAGACCCAGTACTTC.

The chain employs TRBV28 and TRBJ2-7; perhaps TRBD1 as D (5 bases). CDR3 length: 11 amino acids. V lost 2 bases to trimming and J lost 8 bases, with 7 bases between them. Germline lookup yields CDR1 MDHEN and CDR2 SYDVKM. CDR3 nucleotides: TGTGCCAGCAGTTTAAGGGGCCAGCAGTACTTC. Its protein product is CASSLRGQQYF.

J is TRBJ1-2 and V is TRBV5-6; D not certain. The CDR3 is 15 residues long. CDR1 is SGHDT and CDR2 is YYEEEE in the germline V gene. V lost 2 bases and J 8 bases, leaving 19 bases between the germline ends. CDR3 bases: TGTGCCAGCAGCTTCATATCAAGTTGGGCCGGCGGCTACACCTTC. Its translation: CASSFISSWAGGYTF.

This clone appeared a single time. This sequence joins TRBV6-2 or TRBV6-3 and TRBJ1-5; 8 nucleotides match TRBD1. V lost 4 bases to trimming and J lost 1 base; unmatched junction nucleotides: 3. The length of the CDR3 is 15 residues. Germline V CDR1 and CDR2: MNHEY, SVGEGT. The CDR3, as DNA: TGTGCCAGCAGTTCATGGACAGGGAGCAATCAGCCCCAGCATTTT. Translating it yields CASSSWTGSNQPQHF.

The J gene is TRBJ1-5, the V gene TRBV10-3; no clear D gene. The germline V and J ends were trimmed by 6 bases and 2 bases, with 11 bases remaining between them. CDR1 ENHRY and CDR2 SYGVKD come from the germline V gene. The CDR3 has 14 amino acids. CDR3 in DNA: TGTGCCATCAGGGGATCAGAAGGCAATCAGCCCCAGCATTTT. It encodes CAIRGSEGNQPQHF.

V is TRBV5-1 and J is TRBJ2-5; TRBD2 matches at 11 bases. V lost 4 bases, J lost 5 bases, and 7 bases stayed unmatched. The CDR3 length is 15 residues. Germline-derived CDR1 and CDR2 are SGHRS and YFSETQ. CDR3 sequence (DNA): TGCGCCAGCAGCCTAGCGGGAGGTGGGGCGGAGACCCAGTACTTC. Translation gives CASSLAGGGAETQYF.

The V gene is TRBV10-1, the J gene TRBJ1-2; tentatively, D is TRBD1 (5 bases). The V gene's germline CDR1 is WNHNN and CDR2 SYGVQD (reference sequence). This CDR3 has 13 amino acids. The ends were cut back, 4 bases at V and 4 bases at J, with 10 bases in the middle. The DNA of the CDR3 is TGCGCCAGCAGTGCGCAGGGCAGCTATGGCTACACCTTC. Amino acid sequence: CASSAQGSYGYTF.

V and J are TRBV5-8 and TRBJ1-1; TRBD1 matches at 7 bases. J gave up 5 bases and V 2 bases, and 6 bases lay outside the gene matches. Looked up from germline, CDR1 is SGHTS and CDR2 is YDEGEE. CDR3 length: 14 amino acids. The CDR3 DNA sequence: TGTGCCAGCAGCTTTAGACAGGGTTATACTGAAGCTTTCTTT. It encodes CASSFRQGYTEAFF.